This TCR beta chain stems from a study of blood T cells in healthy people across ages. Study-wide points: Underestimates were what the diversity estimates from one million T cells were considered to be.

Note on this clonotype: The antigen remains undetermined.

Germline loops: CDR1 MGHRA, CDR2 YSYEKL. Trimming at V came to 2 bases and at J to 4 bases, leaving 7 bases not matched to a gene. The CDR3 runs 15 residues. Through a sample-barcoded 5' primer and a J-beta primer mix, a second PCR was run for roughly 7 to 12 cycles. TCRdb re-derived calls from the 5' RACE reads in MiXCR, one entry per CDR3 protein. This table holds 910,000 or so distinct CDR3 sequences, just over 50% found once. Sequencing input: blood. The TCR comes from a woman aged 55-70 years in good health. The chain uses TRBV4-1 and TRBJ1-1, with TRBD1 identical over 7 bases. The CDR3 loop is CASSQHRGEGTEAFF. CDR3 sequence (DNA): TGCGCCAGCAGCCAACACAGGGGAGAAGGCACTGAAGCTTTCTTT.